Sequencing of this T cell receptor beta chain was carried out in a study of identical twins. A word on this clonotype: Its antigen is unidentified.

TCRdb reprocessed the 5' RACE reads via MiXCR and lists one record per CDR3 protein. The sample carries 520,000 or so distinct CDR3 sequences, less than 25% recorded once. CDR1 and CDR2 (germline): SGHTA, FQGNSA. J lost 8 bases, V lost 5 bases, and 9 bases had no gene match. The CDR3 spans 14 residues. Regarding the study as a whole: Out-of-frame alpha sequences that twins shared showed excess low generation probability.

These same data were also listed under a study on T cells expressing NK-cell markers. That source adds: Among the eight sequenced donors, seven tested HCMV-seropositive and one tested seronegative. Sorting in several experiments was restricted by an anti-gamma-delta TCR antibody to alpha-beta TCR T cells.

The origin of this receptor is a woman younger than 35 in good health. The source material was CD4+ T cells sorted from blood. This chain joins TRBV7-2 and TRBJ2-1; 7 bases match TRBD2. CDR3 nucleotides: TGTGCCAGCAGCGACTACTTAGCGGGCTATGAGCAGTTCTTC. This sequence encodes CASSDYLAGYEQFF.